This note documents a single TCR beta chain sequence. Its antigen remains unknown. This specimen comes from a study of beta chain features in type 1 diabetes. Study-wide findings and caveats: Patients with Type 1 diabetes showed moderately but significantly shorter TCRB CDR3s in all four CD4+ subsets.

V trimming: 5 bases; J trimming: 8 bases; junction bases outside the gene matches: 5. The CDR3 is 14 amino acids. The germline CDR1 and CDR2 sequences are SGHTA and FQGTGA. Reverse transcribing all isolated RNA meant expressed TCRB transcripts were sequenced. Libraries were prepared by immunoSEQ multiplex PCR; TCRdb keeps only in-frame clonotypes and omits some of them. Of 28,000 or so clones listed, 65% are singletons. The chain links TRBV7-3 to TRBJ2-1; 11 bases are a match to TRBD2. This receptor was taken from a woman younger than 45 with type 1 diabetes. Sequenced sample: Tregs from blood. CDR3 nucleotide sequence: TGTGCCAGCAGCCCGGATAGCGGGAGGGATGAGCAGTTCTTC. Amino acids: CASSPDSGRDEQFF.